The 22 T cell receptor beta chains in this list originate from one sample, sequenced in a study of T cell changes during pregnancy in multiple sclerosis. Sequencing was performed with immunoSEQ multiplex PCR; in TCRdb, only in-frame clones are kept and a portion is missing. This table has tens of thousands of clones, approximately 90% appearing once. The specimen was peripheral blood, collected before pregnancy. The receptors here all came from a female donor with multiple sclerosis, enrolled in a pregnancy study.

V gene TRBV28 combines with J gene TRBJ1-2; tentatively, D is TRBD1 (5 bases). The germline V gene has CDR1 MDHEN and CDR2 SYDVKM. The CDR3 covers 13 residues. V was shortened by 3 bases and J by 4 bases, with 9 bases between the two germline ends. CDR3 sequence (DNA): TGTGCCAGCAGTTTGGCAGGGCCCTATGGCTACACCTTC. Protein sequence: CASSLAGPYGYTF.

The chain joins TRBV5-1 to TRBJ2-7; 14 nucleotides agree with TRBD2. The germline gives CDR1 SGHRS, CDR2 YFSETQ. This CDR3 is 15 amino acids long. V was clipped by 4 bases and J by 5 bases; unmatched bases: 5. CDR3 DNA sequence: TGCGCCAGCAGCGAGGGGACTAGCGGGAGCAACGAGCAGTACTTC. Protein product: CASSEGTSGSNEQYF.

This chain connects TRBV19 to TRBJ2-3, with 12 bases lining up with TRBD2. The length of the CDR3 is 13 residues. Germline V gene lookup returns CDR1 LNHDA and CDR2 SQIVND (reference sequence). The V gene end was trimmed by 5 bases and the J gene end by 12 bases; junction bases not matched to a gene: 6. CDR3 loop: CASSAGLAGLQYF. CDR3 DNA: TGTGCCAGTAGTGCCGGACTAGCGGGACTTCAGTATTTT. The variable domain in full, with the rest retrieved from reference TRBV19 and TRBJ2-3, is DGGITQSPKYLFRKEGQNVTLSCEQNLNHDAMYWYRQDPGQGLRLIYYSQIVNDFQKGDIAEGYSVSREKKESFPLTVTSAQKNPTAFYLCASSAGLAGLQYFGPGTRLTVL.

This chain uses TRBV18 with TRBJ2-7; tentatively, D is TRBD1 (5 bases). V was cut by 2 bases and J by 3 bases, with 11 bases left in between. This CDR3 contains 14 residues. Germline V gene sequence: CDR1 KGHSH, CDR2 LQKENI. In nucleotides, the CDR3 is TGTGCCAGCTCACCAAGGGGCAGAAGCTACGAGCAGTACTTC. Protein: CASSPRGRSYEQYF.

This clone has just one count. In nucleotides, the CDR3 is TGTGCCAGCAGTTACTGGTTGCGGGAAGCTATACTAGCCAAAAACATTCAGTACTTC. Its protein is CASSYWLREAILAKNIQYF. The V gene is TRBV6-7, the J gene TRBJ2-4; tentative D call: TRBD2 (6 bases). TRBV6-7 is assigned to the ORF class and has an uncertain function. This CDR3 spans 19 amino acids. With 1 base removed from V and 0 bases from J, the gap between germline ends came to 19 bases.

The V gene is TRBV6-5, the J gene TRBJ2-1, with TRBD2 as a possible D gene (6 bases). V lost 6 bases to trimming and J lost 3 bases, with 12 bases between them. This CDR3 contains 14 residues. Germline-derived CDR1 and CDR2 are MNHEY and SVGAGI. This chain's CDR3 is CASRRLGSYNEQFF. The CDR3 bases are TGTGCCAGCAGGCGACTAGGGAGCTACAATGAGCAGTTCTTC.

About this clone: At one boundary the junction diverges from the germline segment, which might be a read error. This chain links TRBV5-6 with TRBJ2-5; TRBD1 matches at 7 bases. Per germline, CDR1 SGHDT and CDR2 YYEEEE. This CDR3 region has 11 residues. CDR3 sequence: CASSWHRDRNF. The DNA of the CDR3 is TGTGCCAGCAGCTGGCACCGGGACAGAAACTTC.

The CDR3: CASVGQGENYGYTF. For the CDR3, the DNA is TGTGCCAGCGTAGGACAGGGAGAAAACTATGGCTACACCTTC. The chain links TRBV28 to TRBJ1-2; 8 bases fit TRBD1. After removal of 8 bases from V and 2 bases from J, the junction contained 7 bases not matched to a gene. The CDR3 length is 14 residues. The germline V gene encodes CDR1 MDHEN and CDR2 SYDVKM.

This clone was detected only once. The rearrangement uses TRBV19 and TRBJ2-3; 9 nucleotides line up with TRBD2. The V segment lost 3 bases and the J segment 0 bases; nucleotides outside the gene matches: 4. The CDR3 contains 16 residues. The germline V gene encodes CDR1 LNHDA and CDR2 SQIVND (reference sequence). The CDR3 DNA reads as TGTGCCAGTAGTATGCGCGGGAGGGTTAGCACAGATACGCAGTATTTT. Translation: CASSMRGRVSTDTQYF.

The chain uses TRBV5-4 and TRBJ2-5; 8 bases match TRBD2. The CDR3 is made up of 15 amino acids. Germline V gene data show CDR1 as SGHNT and CDR2 as YYREEE (reference sequence). The V segment lost 2 bases and the J segment 4 bases; nucleotides outside the gene matches: 7. CDR3 region: CASSFPPGTRETQYF. The CDR3 DNA follows: TGTGCCAGCAGCTTCCCTCCCGGGACTAGAGAGACCCAGTACTTC.

The chain recombines TRBV30 with TRBJ2-5; possible D gene TRBD2, 5 bases. Trimming stripped 3 bases from V and 9 bases from J, with 29 bases between. Germline V gene data show CDR1 as GTSNPN and CDR2 as SVGIG (reference sequence). This CDR3 is built from 17 residues. The CDR3 loop reads CAWSPGPASRVRGAQYF. CDR3 DNA sequence: TGTGCCTGGAGCCCGGGCCCAGCCTCGCGGGTCCGTGGGGCCCAGTACTTC. Filled out from reference TRBV30 and TRBJ2-5, the complete variable domain reads SQTIHQWPATLVQPVGSPLSLECTVEGTSNPNLYWYRQAAGRGLQLLFYSVGIGQISSEVPQNLSASRPQDRQFILSSKKLLLSDSGFYLCAWSPGPASRVRGAQYFGPGTRLLVL.

The chain uses TRBV14 and TRBJ2-7; 8 nucleotides align to TRBD2. The germline CDR1 and CDR2 sequences are SGHDN and FVKESK. This CDR3 region has 16 residues. Losses at the gene ends were 1 base for V and 1 base for J; bases not matched to a gene: 6. CDR3 loop: CASSQAPGLGSYEQYF. CDR3 DNA sequence: TGTGCCAGCAGCCAAGCCCCGGGACTAGGATCCTACGAGCAGTACTTC. The variable domain in full, with the rest retrieved from reference TRBV14 and TRBJ2-7, is EAGVTQFPSHSVIEKGQTVTLRCDPISGHDNLYWYRRVMGKEIKFLLHFVKESKQDESGMPNNRFLAERTGGTYSTLKVQPAELEDSGVYFCASSQAPGLGSYEQYFGPGTRLTVT.

The chain carries TRBV7-9 and TRBJ1-5; no clear D gene. The CDR3 covers 13 residues. V was cut by 3 bases and J by 6 bases, with 9 bases left in between. Germline-derived CDR1 and CDR2 are SEHNR and FQNEAQ (reference sequence). The CDR3 spells CASSFGGSQPQHF. The CDR3 region has the DNA TGTGCCAGCAGCTTTGGCGGGAGTCAGCCCCAGCATTTT.

The chain combines TRBV2 with TRBJ1-5; possible D gene TRBD1, 5 bases. The V gene lost 2 bases and the J gene lost 0 bases, with 8 bases spanning the gap. Germline loops: CDR1 SNHLY, CDR2 FYNNEI. The CDR3 has 15 amino acids. The CDR3 DNA reads as TGTGCCAGCAGTGAAATCAGGGATAGCAATCAGCCCCAGCATTTT. Its protein is CASSEIRDSNQPQHF. Complete variable domain (other parts from reference TRBV2 and TRBJ1-5): EPEVTQTPSHQVTQMGQEVILRCVPISNHLYFYWYRQILGQKVEFLVSFYNNEISEKSEIFDDQFSVERPDGSNFTLKIRSTKLEDSAMYFCASSEIRDSNQPQHFGDGTRLSIL.

This rearrangement joins TRBV28 to TRBJ1-2; TRBD1 agrees at 8 bases. Germline CDR1 MDHEN, CDR2 SYDVKM. This CDR3 is 15 amino acids long. Germline trimming cut 10 bases from V and 3 bases from J; bases unmatched to any gene: 13. The CDR3 here is CATRASGGAHYGYTF. The DNA of the CDR3 is TGTGCCACCAGAGCTTCAGGGGGCGCGCACTATGGCTACACCTTC.

The gene calls are TRBV19 and TRBJ2-3; 8 positions agree with TRBD2. V lost 5 bases and J lost 1; bases outside the gene matches: 14. This CDR3 spans 18 amino acids. In germline, CDR1 is LNHDA, CDR2 SQIVND (reference sequence). The CDR3 reads CASSSPRSGRRGTDTQYF. In DNA form, the CDR3 reads TGTGCCAGTAGTTCGCCAAGGAGCGGGAGACGAGGCACAGATACGCAGTATTTT. Using reference TRBV19 and TRBJ2-3 for the parts outside the CDR3, the full variable domain is DGGITQSPKYLFRKEGQNVTLSCEQNLNHDAMYWYRQDPGQGLRLIYYSQIVNDFQKGDIAEGYSVSREKKESFPLTVTSAQKNPTAFYLCASSSPRSGRRGTDTQYFGPGTRLTVL.

The chain recombines TRBV30 with TRBJ1-3, with no clear D. V was clipped by 5 bases and J by 4 bases, with 9 bases between them. This CDR3 is built from 12 residues. Germline-derived CDR1 and CDR2 are GTSNPN and SVGIG (reference sequence). The CDR3, as DNA: TGTGCCTGGGCTAGAAAGGGAAACACCATATATTTT. Residues: CAWARKGNTIYF.

The CDR3 sequence is CASSQSGRVDYGYTF. The CDR3 region has the DNA TGTGCCAGCAGTCAGAGTGGCAGGGTTGACTATGGCTACACCTTC. V and J are TRBV7-2 and TRBJ1-2; a possible D gene is TRBD1 (5 bases). With 6 bases removed from V and 3 bases from J, the gap between germline ends came to 17 bases. CDR1 SGHTA and CDR2 FQGNSA come from the germline V gene. The CDR3 is 15 residues long. The full variable domain, its missing parts supplied by reference TRBV7-2 and TRBJ1-2, is GAGVSQSPSNKVTEKGKDVELRCDPISGHTALYWYRQSLGQGLEFLIYFQGNSAPDKSGLPSDRFSAERTGGSVSTLTIQRTQQEDSAVYLCASSQSGRVDYGYTFGSGTRLTVV.

The rearrangement links TRBV15 to TRBJ1-2, with D tentatively TRBD1 (5 bases). This CDR3 has 14 residues. Deletions cut 4 bases from V and 4 bases from J, with 13 bases between. Germline V gene sequence: CDR1 LNHNV, CDR2 YYDKDF (reference sequence). CDR3 DNA: TGTGCCACCAGCATCATCAGGGAAGCCTATGGCTACACCTTC. This sequence encodes CATSIIREAYGYTF.

The rearrangement joins TRBV11-2 to TRBJ2-3; 9 bases match TRBD2. Trimming took 5 bases from V and 1 from J; bases not matched to a gene: 4. The CDR3 length is 15 residues. The germline V gene encodes CDR1 SGHAT and CDR2 FQNNGV. CDR3 sequence reads: CASSLRGGGTDTQYF. The CDR3 DNA sequence: TGTGCCAGCAGCCTGCGGGGGGGAGGCACAGATACGCAGTATTTT.

The chain couples TRBV29-1 to TRBJ2-7; D possibly corresponds to TRBD1 (5 bases). Trimming left V 4 bases short and J 7 bases short, with 20 bases between. CDR3 length: 14 amino acids. The germline V gene has CDR1 SQVTM and CDR2 ANQGSEA. DNA of the CDR3: TGCAGCGTTGCTTCCAGGGTAAGAATGGGAGAGCAGTACTTC. Encoded protein: CSVASRVRMGEQYF.

This clone was counted once. The chain couples TRBV5-5 to TRBJ2-5; 8 positions match TRBD2. This CDR3 has 16 residues. Unmatched junction bases numbered 13, after V lost 5 bases and J lost 4 bases. Germline values: CDR1 SGHKS, CDR2 YYEKEE (reference sequence). The CDR3 loop is CASSPDDGGRRETQYF. The CDR3 region has the DNA TGTGCCAGCAGTCCCGACGATGGCGGGAGGAGAGAGACCCAGTACTTC.